The 13 T cell receptor beta chains listed next were all sequenced from one sample in a study of blood T cell repertoires in COVID-19. Data came from immunoSEQ multiplex PCR; TCRdb stores just in-frame clones and leaves some out. The sample comprises approximately 150,000 clones, approximately 88% of which are singletons, and roughly 1.4% rests with the top ten. The sequencing sample was made of peripheral blood. The receptors were gathered from a woman aged 45 to 65 with acute or convalescent COVID-19.

The gene calls are TRBV10-3 and TRBJ2-7, with 7 bases that match TRBD1. CDR3 size: 16 residues. Germline CDR1 reads ENHRY; CDR2 reads SYGVKD. V was pared by 10 bases and J by 2 bases, with 17 bases of the junction left unmatched. The CDR3 loop is CATKEGSTGAPYEQYF. CDR3 DNA sequence: TGTGCCACCAAAGAGGGATCCACAGGGGCGCCCTACGAGCAGTACTTC.

The chain couples TRBV12-3 or TRBV12-4 to TRBJ1-6; D is unclear. CDR3 length: 13 residues. Trimming stripped 2 bases from V and 4 bases from J, with 3 bases between. CDR3 protein: CASSLTYNSPLHF. The CDR3 region has the DNA TGTGCCAGCAGTTTAACTTATAATTCACCCCTCCACTTT.

The chain has TRBV28 and TRBJ1-1; D not certain. The CDR3 is made up of 12 amino acids. The germline V gene has CDR1 MDHEN and CDR2 SYDVKM. Trimming removed 6 bases from V and 3 bases from J, with 8 bases in between. The CDR3 bases are TGTGCCAGCAGAAAGCCTTACACTGAAGCTTTCTTT. This sequence encodes CASRKPYTEAFF.

This clone was found once. J is TRBJ2-5 and V is TRBV10-3; D gene uncertain. V was cut by 4 bases and J by 3 bases, with 12 bases left in between. Germline CDR1 reads ENHRY; CDR2 reads SYGVKD. The CDR3 is 14 amino acids. The CDR3 protein is CAISAQEFKETQYF. The CDR3 DNA reads as TGTGCCATCAGTGCCCAGGAATTCAAAGAGACCCAGTACTTC.

In regard to this clone: An end of the junction does not agree with germline; a read error may underlie this. The V gene is TRBV15, the J gene TRBJ2-1; no firm D call. This CDR3 is 16 amino acids long. CDR1 is LNHNV and CDR2 is YYDKDF in the germline V gene (reference sequence). This CDR3 reads CATSRDWLGTGNEQFF. CDR3 DNA sequence: TGTGCCACCAGCAGAGATTGGCTAGGAACCGGAAATGAACAGTTCTTC. Supplemented by reference TRBV15 and TRBJ2-1, the full variable domain reads DAMVIQNPRYQVTQFGKPVTLSCSQTLNHNVMYWYQQKSSQAPKLLFHYYDKDFNNEADTPDNFQSRRPNTSFCFLDIRSPGLGDTAMYLCATSRDWLGTGNEQFFGPGTRLTVL.

The chain combines TRBV2 with TRBJ2-5, with D tentatively TRBD2 (5 bases). The CDR3 sequence is 16 residues long. The V end was cut by 6 bases, the J end by 4 bases, with 21 bases between. From germline, CDR1 is SNHLY and CDR2 FYNNEI. The CDR3 DNA reads TGTGCCAGCAGAGCAACTAGGAATGCGGGTCTAGAGACCCAGTACTTC. Amino acids: CASRATRNAGLETQYF.

Note on this clone: The same CDR3 arises from other DNA sequences in this sample as well. The chain has TRBV9 and TRBJ2-3, with a tentative D call TRBD1 (5 bases). This CDR3 comprises 15 residues. Deletions cut 0 bases from V and 0 bases from J, with 8 bases between. Germline CDR1 is SGDLS and CDR2 is YYNGEE. DNA of the CDR3: TGTGCCAGCAGCGTAGGGGGCGGTAGCACAGATACGCAGTATTTT. As protein: CASSVGGGSTDTQYF.

The V call is TRBV11-3, the J call TRBJ2-2; D is unresolved. Deletions cut 5 bases from V and 7 bases from J, with 8 bases between. The germline V gene encodes CDR1 SGHNT and CDR2 YENEEA. The CDR3 has 12 residues. The CDR3 spells CASSPSFGELFF. DNA for the CDR3: TGTGCCAGCAGCCCGTCGTTCGGGGAGCTGTTTTTT. Full variable domain (missing parts from reference TRBV11-3 and TRBJ2-2): EAGVVQSPRYKIIEKKQPVAFWCNPISGHNTLYWYLQNLGQGPELLIRYENEEAVDDSQLPKDRFSAERLKGVDSTLKIQPAELGDSAVYLCASSPSFGELFFGEGSRLTVL.

In its sample, this clone was seen once. The V gene is TRBV7-8, the J gene TRBJ2-2; 10 bases match TRBD2. In germline, CDR1 is SGHVS, CDR2 FQNEAQ. The CDR3 totals 17 residues. After removal of 5 bases from V and 4 bases from J, the junction contained 10 bases not matched to a gene. As DNA, the CDR3 is TGTGCCAGCAGCCGAGCTCTAGCGGGAGTACTCACCGGGGAGCTGTTTTTT. It translates to CASSRALAGVLTGELFF. Variable domain in full (rest from reference TRBV7-8 and TRBJ2-2): GAGVSQSPRYKVAKRGQDVALRCDPISGHVSLFWYQQALGQGPEFLTYFQNEAQLDKSGLPSDRFFAERPEGSVSTLKIQRTQQEDSAVYLCASSRALAGVLTGELFFGEGSRLTVL.

V is TRBV7-2 and J is TRBJ1-1; maybe TRBD1 (6 bases). Germline-derived CDR1 and CDR2 are SGHTA and FQGNSA. The CDR3 extends over 16 amino acids. The V and J ends lost 4 bases and 3 bases respectively, with 18 bases between them. The CDR3 coding sequence is TGTGCCAGCAGCTGGAGCGGGGGGGGCGGATACACTGAAGCTTTCTTT. This gives the protein CASSWSGGGGYTEAFF.

This clone was seen just once. The chain employs TRBV6-2 or TRBV6-3 and TRBJ2-1, with 8 bases matching TRBD1. The CDR3 totals 15 residues. CDR1 MNHEY and CDR2 SVGEGT come from the germline V gene. V dropped 6 bases and J dropped 6; count of bases not matched to a gene: 10. The DNA for the CDR3 is TGTGCCAGCAGCCGGACAGGGACCCCGTCCAATGAGCAGTTCTTC. This sequence encodes CASSRTGTPSNEQFF.

The chain combines TRBV5-6 with TRBJ1-2; D is undetermined. The length of the CDR3 is 11 residues. CDR1 and CDR2 (germline): SGHDT, YYEEEE. V lost 4 bases, J lost 7 bases, and 8 bases lay in between. This chain's CDR3 is CASSPGGGYTF. CDR3 DNA sequence: TGTGCCAGCAGCCCGGGAGGTGGCTACACCTTC.

This chain connects TRBV7-2 to TRBJ2-7; 8 positions agree with TRBD2. The trim removed 1 base at V and 3 bases at J, leaving 5 bases unmatched. CDR1 is SGHTA and CDR2 is FQGNSA in the germline V gene. The CDR3 runs to 15 residues. The CDR3 reads CASSLVPGGIYEQYF. In nucleotides, the CDR3 is TGTGCCAGCAGCTTAGTTCCGGGGGGGATCTACGAGCAGTACTTC. Full variable domain (missing parts from reference TRBV7-2 and TRBJ2-7): GAGVSQSPSNKVTEKGKDVELRCDPISGHTALYWYRQSLGQGLEFLIYFQGNSAPDKSGLPSDRFSAERTGGSVSTLTIQRTQQEDSAVYLCASSLVPGGIYEQYFGPGTRLTVT.